The rows below give T cell receptor beta chains drawn from one sample of a study of chemoradiotherapy in HPV16-positive cancers. The method was immunoSEQ multiplex PCR; TCRdb's version includes in-frame clones alone and lacks a portion of them. The sample contains fewer than 18,000 clones, around 78% of which appear only once. The sample was collected from a patient who underwent chemoradiotherapy. These receptors originate from a human donor with HPV-associated anogenital cancer. CDR3s include the opening cysteine and the closing phenylalanine or tryptophan. A D gene is named only where the DNA matches it firmly. Expanded clones are given a class, and other clones once, few, many or no size at all.

size | J | V | D | CDR3
- | TRBJ2-7 | TRBV9 | TRBD2 | CASSVGQRGYEQYF
- | TRBJ1-2 | TRBV2 | - | CASRPAGEGVYGYTF
once | TRBJ1-5 | TRBV19 | - | CASSILNRPQHF
- | TRBJ1-3 | TRBV9 | - | CASSFNENTIYF
once | TRBJ1-1 | TRBV9 | TRBD1 | CASSAETGENTEAFF
- | TRBJ1-2 | TRBV28 | TRBD1 | CASTTLGAGGHSNYGYTF
- | TRBJ2-7 | TRBV30 | - | CACHSPGAGEQYF
- | TRBJ1-2 | TRBV9 | TRBD1 | CASSTGTGVGNYGYTF
- | TRBJ2-7 | TRBV18 | TRBD2 | CASSPREGSYEQYF
- | TRBJ1-5 | TRBV2 | - | CASSGQADQPQHF
- | TRBJ1-5 | TRBV28 | TRBD1 | CASREGQGNQPQHF
few | TRBJ1-5 | TRBV7-3 | - | CASSFPTGNSNQPQHF
few | TRBJ2-2 | TRBV7-2 | - | CASSLGNSNTGELFF
- | TRBJ1-5 | TRBV2 | TRBD1 | CASSEGDDRGFWQPQHF
- | TRBJ2-7 | TRBV5-1 | - | CASSLGQGRLHEQYF
- | TRBJ2-1 | TRBV13 | - | CASSFWPSWDEQFF
- | TRBJ1-5 | TRBV19 | TRBD1 | CATHPDRSNQPQHF
- | TRBJ1-6 | TRBV27 | - | CASSLTGIISSPLHF
- | TRBJ1-1 | TRBV7-3 | TRBD1 | CASSQSQDRGGRNTEAFF
- | TRBJ1-3 | TRBV6-5 | - | CAIGQGNTIYF
- | TRBJ1-2 | TRBV7-9 | TRBD1 | CASSIGTGGNPSYGYTF
- | TRBJ2-1 | TRBV7-9 | - | CASSLAKGPEQFF
few | TRBJ1-2 | TRBV14 | TRBD1 | CASSLLDRGRLNYGYTF
- | TRBJ2-2 | TRBV28 | TRBD2 | CASSPGGTLNAGELFF
- | TRBJ1-2 | TRBV11-2 | TRBD1 | CASSSLGTALRSNYGYTF
- | TRBJ1-3 | TRBV13 | - | CASSHWDGYNSGNTIYF
- | TRBJ1-2 | TRBV6-6 | TRBD1 | CASSVPRDRNGYTF
- | TRBJ2-7 | TRBV4-1 | - | CASSPSPGRWDEQYF
few | TRBJ2-5 | TRBV29-1 | - | CSVVMRETQYF
- | TRBJ2-1 | TRBV5-5 | TRBD1 | CASSVGTGSHEQFF
- | TRBJ2-3 | TRBV12-5 | - | CASGLGREDTQYF
- | TRBJ2-2 | TRBV5-1 | - | CASSPGRDTGELFF
- | TRBJ1-6 | TRBV30 | TRBD1 | CAWSAGGQVGDNSPLHF
- | TRBJ2-1 | TRBV9 | TRBD1 | CASSPGGKSYNEQFF
- | TRBJ2-1 | TRBV9 | - | CASSVGGGRSYNEQFF
- | TRBJ2-5 | TRBV7-6 | TRBD2 | CASSLAWLAGQETQYF
- | TRBJ2-7 | TRBV4-1 | - | CASSQGVPPGRPYEQYF
- | TRBJ1-1 | TRBV18 | - | CASSSTRGGGTEAFF
once | TRBJ1-1 | TRBV4-1 | - | CASSHLTVNTEAFF
few | TRBJ1-4 | TRBV7-2 | TRBD1 | CASSSGTGLEKLFF
once | TRBJ2-1 | TRBV30 | - | CAWNPYQGRRNEQFF
- | TRBJ2-5 | TRBV27 | - | CASSWGAWEETQYF
- | TRBJ2-7 | TRBV6-1 | - | CASRAGADTSYEQYF
once | TRBJ1-1 | TRBV4-1 | - | CASSQEEGAAFF
- | TRBJ1-3 | TRBV5-1 | - | CASSYDGPRASSGNTIYF
- | TRBJ1-2 | TRBV10-3 | - | CAISESEGGAGNYGYTF
- | TRBJ1-3 | TRBV28 | - | CASSPWTASGNTIYF
- | TRBJ2-2 | TRBV7-2 | - | CASSLRQDHGELFF
few | TRBJ2-1 | TRBV7-2 | TRBD2 | CASSHISGGARYNEQFF
- | TRBJ1-2 | TRBV4-3 | - | CASSQDALRAGLHARVYGYTF
few | TRBJ2-3 | TRBV28 | TRBD1 | CASSLVGTDQSTQYF
- | TRBJ1-5 | TRBV4-1 | - | CASSQENSARFNQPQHF